This T cell receptor beta chain was found in a study of early T cells in non-severe SARS-CoV-2 infection. Study outcomes and limitations: The study's VDJdb matching favored anti-spike CD8 responses and missed private and CD4 specificities.

In TCRdb, the 5' RACE reads were re-called with MiXCR into one record per CDR3 protein. The sample consists of about 64,000 distinct CDR3 sequences, about 10% of them appearing once. Germline V gene data show CDR1 as SGHTA and CDR2 as FQGNSA. The CDR3 has 13 amino acids. Trimming took 5 bases from V and 7 from J, leaving 14 bases between them. A few counts support this clonotype. What it binds is not known. This sequence joins TRBV7-2 and TRBJ2-5; D ambiguous. The TCR was taken from an adult who was a healthcare worker with PCR-confirmed SARS-CoV-2 infection or an uninfected control (not recorded which). Material: whole blood, obtained at baseline. In DNA form, the CDR3 reads TGTGCCAGCAGCCCTCTTGGCCCCCGGACCCAGTACTTC. Amino acids: CASSPLGPRTQYF.